The 2 T cell receptor beta chains presented below share a single source sample, sequenced in a study of T cells after yellow fever vaccination. MiXCR, applied by TCRdb to the 5' RACE reads, yields one record per CDR3 protein. The data show 300,000 or so distinct CDR3 sequences, with 7% to 10% seen just once and approximately 15% held by the top ten. Here the sequenced sample was PBMCs, taken approximately 40 days after the first yellow fever vaccination. These receptors came from a man younger than 35 who received the YFV17D yellow fever vaccine.

This clonotype has more than one count but fewer than ten. This rearrangement joins TRBV7-8 to TRBJ2-7; TRBD1 aligns across 12 bases. With V trimmed by 6 bases and J by 5 bases, 8 bases remained unmatched. The germline V gene has CDR1 SGHVS and CDR2 FQNEAQ. CDR3 length equals 15 residues. CDR3: CASRSGQGAVHEQYV. The CDR3 DNA is TGTGCCAGCAGATCGGGACAGGGGGCCGTCCACGAGCAGTACGTC.

This clonotype was found a few times. The chain recombines TRBV20-1 with TRBJ2-5; D is ambiguous. Trimming pared 6 bases from V and 5 bases from J, leaving 13 bases between. Germline values: CDR1 DFQATT, CDR2 SNEGSKA (reference sequence). This CDR3 is built from 12 residues. CDR3 loop: CSALDVGETQYF. CDR3 bases: TGCAGTGCCTTGGACGTAGGCGAGACCCAGTACTTC.